A selection of T cell receptor beta chains follows, all from one sample in a study of shared clonotypes between healthy human individuals. Produced via immunoSEQ multiplex PCR; TCRdb's table is partial and in-frame only. The sample yields millions of clones, approximately 94% seen once. The specimen sequenced was naive CD8+ T cells from PBMCs. Receptors were obtained from a man aged 18 to 30 in good health. Some clones in this sample may be carry-over from other donors' samples. Both conserved end residues are part of each CDR3. The D gene is left open where the match is weak. Clone size is stated in some rows and not others, as once, few, many or a class when expanded.

j_gene: TRBJ2-1; d_gene: -; abundance: -; v_gene: TRBV7-9; CDR3aa: CASSYTPYEQFF; CDR3nt: TGTGCCAGCAGCTATACACCCTATGAGCAGTTCTTC
j_gene: TRBJ2-2; d_gene: -; abundance: -; v_gene: TRBV28; CDR3aa: CASSLLGGAWTGELFF; CDR3nt: TGTGCCAGCAGTTTACTGGGGGGTGCGTGGACCGGGGAGCTGTTTTTT
j_gene: TRBJ2-1; d_gene: -; abundance: -; v_gene: TRBV10-3; CDR3aa: CAISEAAPRDNEQFF; CDR3nt: TGTGCCATCAGTGAAGCGGCCCCCCGGGACAATGAGCAGTTCTTC
j_gene: TRBJ2-7; d_gene: -; abundance: -; v_gene: TRBV18; CDR3aa: CASSLNTISYEQYF; CDR3nt: TGTGCCAGCTCACTTAATACAATTTCCTACGAGCAGTACTTC
j_gene: TRBJ1-2; d_gene: -; abundance: -; v_gene: TRBV6-5; CDR3aa: CASSSLQVYGYTF; CDR3nt: TGTGCCAGCAGTTCCCTCCAGGTTTATGGCTACACCTTC
j_gene: TRBJ1-1; d_gene: -; abundance: -; v_gene: TRBV28; CDR3aa: CASSFAGRDTEAFF; CDR3nt: TGTGCCAGCAGTTTCGCAGGCAGGGACACTGAAGCTTTCTTT
j_gene: TRBJ2-1; d_gene: TRBD2; abundance: -; v_gene: TRBV4-3; CDR3aa: CASSQDMGEGRDEQFF; CDR3nt: TGCGCCAGCAGCCAAGATATGGGGGAGGGCCGGGATGAGCAGTTCTTC
j_gene: TRBJ1-1; d_gene: -; abundance: -; v_gene: TRBV11-2; CDR3aa: CASSLGQSEAFF; CDR3nt: TGTGCCAGCAGCTTAGGACAGAGTGAAGCTTTCTTT
j_gene: TRBJ1-5; d_gene: TRBD1; abundance: -; v_gene: TRBV18; CDR3aa: CASSPTTGGNQPQHF; CDR3nt: TGTGCCAGCTCACCGACGACAGGGGGCAATCAGCCCCAGCATTTT
j_gene: TRBJ2-2; d_gene: -; abundance: -; v_gene: TRBV25-1; CDR3aa: CASRGLSGELFF; CDR3nt: TGTGCCAGCCGGGGACTGTCCGGGGAGCTGTTTTTT
j_gene: TRBJ1-4; d_gene: TRBD1; abundance: -; v_gene: TRBV4-1; CDR3aa: CASAAGTGEYEKLFF; CDR3nt: TGCGCCAGCGCGGCGGGGACAGGGGAATATGAAAAACTGTTTTTT
j_gene: TRBJ1-1; d_gene: TRBD1; abundance: -; v_gene: TRBV6-5; CDR3aa: CASSREGQGYVEAFF; CDR3nt: TGTGCCAGCAGTCGGGAGGGACAGGGCTATGTTGAAGCTTTCTTT
j_gene: TRBJ2-3; d_gene: -; abundance: -; v_gene: TRBV11-2; CDR3aa: CASLPRGTVTDTQYF; CDR3nt: TGTGCCAGCCTCCCCAGGGGCACCGTCACAGATACGCAGTATTTT
j_gene: TRBJ2-1; d_gene: TRBD2; abundance: -; v_gene: TRBV2; CDR3aa: CASCAGVGNEQFF; CDR3nt: TGTGCCAGCTGCGCGGGAGTGGGTAATGAGCAGTTCTTC
j_gene: TRBJ2-2; d_gene: TRBD2; abundance: -; v_gene: TRBV7-9; CDR3aa: CASSLLAAEGTGELFF; CDR3nt: TGTGCCAGCAGCTTACTAGCGGCCGAGGGGACCGGGGAGCTGTTTTTT
j_gene: TRBJ1-2; d_gene: -; abundance: once; v_gene: TRBV29-1; CDR3aa: CSVESRFGGYTF; CDR3nt: TGCAGCGTTGAAAGCAGGTTTGGTGGCTACACCTTC
j_gene: TRBJ1-5; d_gene: -; abundance: -; v_gene: TRBV27; CDR3aa: CASSPSNQPQHF; CDR3nt: TGTGCCAGCAGCCCCTCTAACCAGCCCCAGCATTTT
j_gene: TRBJ1-3; d_gene: -; abundance: -; v_gene: TRBV9; CDR3aa: CASSTRQAIPSGNTIYF; CDR3nt: TGTGCCAGCAGCACCCGACAGGCAATCCCTTCTGGAAACACCATATATTTT
j_gene: TRBJ2-7; d_gene: -; abundance: once; v_gene: TRBV10-2; CDR3aa: CASSESPAGSMVDEQYF; CDR3nt: TGCGCCAGCAGTGAGTCCCCGGCAGGGTCTATGGTCGACGAGCAGTACTTC
j_gene: TRBJ1-1; d_gene: -; abundance: few; v_gene: TRBV7-9; CDR3aa: CASSPPPNTEAFF; CDR3nt: TGTGCCAGCAGCCCCCCCCCGAACACTGAAGCTTTCTTT
j_gene: TRBJ2-1; d_gene: TRBD2; abundance: -; v_gene: TRBV10-1; CDR3aa: CASSESTSIGYDEQFF; CDR3nt: TGCGCCAGCAGTGAGTCGACTAGCATAGGTTACGATGAGCAGTTCTTC
j_gene: TRBJ1-2; d_gene: -; abundance: -; v_gene: TRBV10-2; CDR3aa: CASRLNYGYTF; CDR3nt: TGCGCCAGCCGCTTAAACTATGGCTACACCTTC
j_gene: TRBJ2-5; d_gene: -; abundance: -; v_gene: TRBV27; CDR3aa: CASSLFFRDGETQYF; CDR3nt: TGTGCCAGCAGTTTATTTTTTCGCGATGGAGAGACCCAGTACTTC
j_gene: TRBJ1-1; d_gene: -; abundance: -; v_gene: TRBV7-9; CDR3aa: CASSFWPERGNTEAFF; CDR3nt: TGTGCCAGCAGCTTCTGGCCCGAGAGGGGGAACACTGAAGCTTTCTTT
j_gene: TRBJ2-7; d_gene: -; abundance: -; v_gene: TRBV5-8; CDR3aa: CASSLGAEGVHYEQYF; CDR3nt: TGTGCCAGCAGCTTGGGGGCGGAAGGAGTCCACTACGAGCAGTACTTC
j_gene: TRBJ2-3; d_gene: TRBD1; abundance: -; v_gene: TRBV11-2; CDR3aa: CASSLGGTVTDTQYF; CDR3nt: TGTGCCAGCAGCTTGGGTGGGACAGTCACAGATACGCAGTATTTT
j_gene: TRBJ2-7; d_gene: -; abundance: -; v_gene: TRBV5-6; CDR3aa: CASSSLTRTVPSEQYF; CDR3nt: TGTGCCAGCAGCTCTCTTACCCGGACAGTTCCCTCCGAGCAGTACTTC
j_gene: TRBJ2-7; d_gene: TRBD2; abundance: -; v_gene: TRBV5-8; CDR3aa: CASSLAGGPGEQYF; CDR3nt: TGTGCCAGCAGCTTAGCGGGAGGGCCCGGCGAGCAGTACTTC
j_gene: TRBJ2-5; d_gene: -; abundance: -; v_gene: TRBV7-9; CDR3aa: CASSPSAGETQYF; CDR3nt: TGTGCCAGCAGCCCTAGCGCGGGAGAGACCCAGTACTTC
j_gene: TRBJ2-7; d_gene: -; abundance: -; v_gene: TRBV7-9; CDR3aa: CASSFDRWGYEQYF; CDR3nt: TGTGCCAGCAGCTTCGACAGATGGGGTTACGAGCAGTACTTC
j_gene: TRBJ2-4; d_gene: -; abundance: -; v_gene: TRBV30; CDR3aa: CAWVTSQNIQYF; CDR3nt: TGTGCCTGGGTGACGAGCCAAAACATTCAGTACTTC
j_gene: TRBJ2-7; d_gene: TRBD2; abundance: -; v_gene: TRBV28; CDR3aa: CASISREGYEQYF; CDR3nt: TGTGCCAGCATTAGTAGGGAGGGGTACGAGCAGTACTTC
j_gene: TRBJ2-1; d_gene: TRBD2; abundance: once; v_gene: TRBV27; CDR3aa: CASSTGTSVNEQFF; CDR3nt: TGTGCCAGCAGTACCGGGACTAGCGTCAATGAGCAGTTCTTC
j_gene: TRBJ2-1; d_gene: -; abundance: once; v_gene: TRBV7-3; CDR3aa: CASSLLVAAVNEQFF; CDR3nt: TGTGCCAGCAGCTTACTGGTGGCCGCAGTGAATGAGCAGTTCTTC
j_gene: TRBJ1-5; d_gene: -; abundance: -; v_gene: TRBV2; CDR3aa: CASSVGDTSNQPQHF; CDR3nt: TGTGCCAGCAGTGTCGGGGATACTAGCAATCAGCCCCAGCATTTT
j_gene: TRBJ2-1; d_gene: -; abundance: -; v_gene: TRBV25-1; CDR3aa: CASSSYNEQFF; CDR3nt: TGTGCCAGCAGTAGCTACAATGAGCAGTTCTTC